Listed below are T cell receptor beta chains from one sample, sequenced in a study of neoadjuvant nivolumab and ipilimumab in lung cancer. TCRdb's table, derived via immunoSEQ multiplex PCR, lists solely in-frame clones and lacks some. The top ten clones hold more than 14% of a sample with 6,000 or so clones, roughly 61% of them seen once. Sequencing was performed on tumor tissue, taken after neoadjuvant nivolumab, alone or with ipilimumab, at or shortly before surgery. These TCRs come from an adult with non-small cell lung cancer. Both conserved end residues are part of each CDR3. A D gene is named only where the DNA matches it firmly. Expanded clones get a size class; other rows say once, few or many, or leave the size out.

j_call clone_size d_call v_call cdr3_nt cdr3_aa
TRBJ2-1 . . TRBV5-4 TGTGCCAGCAGCTTGGGGGACTCCTACTACAATGAGCAGTTCTTC CASSLGDSYYNEQFF
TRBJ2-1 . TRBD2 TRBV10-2 TGCGCCAGCACCCTAGCGGGAGCGGGGAATGAGCAGTTCTTC CASTLAGAGNEQFF
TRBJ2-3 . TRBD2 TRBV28 TGTGCCAGCAGGTCAACCGGGACTAGCATTTATACGCAGTATTTT CASRSTGTSIYTQYF
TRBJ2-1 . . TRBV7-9 TGTGCCAGCAGCCCCCAGCGGAGTAGTTTCCACAATGAGCAGTTCTTC CASSPQRSSFHNEQFF
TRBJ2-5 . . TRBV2 TGTGCCAGCAGCGAACAGGGTTTCCAAGAGACCCAGTACTTC CASSEQGFQETQYF
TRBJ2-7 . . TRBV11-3 TGTGCCAGCAGCTCCTACTACGAGCAGTACTTC CASSSYYEQYF
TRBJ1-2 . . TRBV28 TGTGCCAGCTCCTCTGAGTGGGGCTACACCTTC CASSSEWGYTF
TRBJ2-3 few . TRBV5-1 TGCGCCAGCAGCTTGGAAGGGGCAGATACGCAGTATTTT CASSLEGADTQYF
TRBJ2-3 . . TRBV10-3 TGTGCCATCAGGCCAGCACCGGGACTTGGGGTGGAGACAGATACGCAGTATTTT CAIRPAPGLGVETDTQYF
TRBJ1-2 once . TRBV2 TGTGCCAGCAGTGGATCCCTAGCTAACTATGGCTACACCTTC CASSGSLANYGYTF
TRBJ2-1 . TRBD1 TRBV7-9 TGTGCCAGCAGCTTAGGGACAGGGAACTTCAATGAGCAGTTCTTC CASSLGTGNFNEQFF
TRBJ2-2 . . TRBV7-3 TGTGCCAGCACCCCCGAGGACACCGGGGAGCTGTTTTTT CASTPEDTGELFF
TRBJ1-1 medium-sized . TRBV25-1 TGTGCCAGCAGTGTAAAGTTGAATGAAGCTTTCTTT CASSVKLNEAFF
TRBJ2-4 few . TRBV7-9 TGTGCCAGCAGCTTGAGTCCTTACCATCCACTAGCCAAAAACATTCAGTACTTC CASSLSPYHPLAKNIQYF
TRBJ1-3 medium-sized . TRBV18 TGTGCCAGCTCAACCGAGACAGCTGGAAACACCATATATTTT CASSTETAGNTIYF
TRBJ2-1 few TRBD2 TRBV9 TGTGCCAGCAGCGTAGGGGGGACTAGCAATGAGCAGTTCTTC CASSVGGTSNEQFF
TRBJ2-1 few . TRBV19 TGTGCCAGTACCGACTCCGGACCCTACAATGAGCAGTTCTTC CASTDSGPYNEQFF
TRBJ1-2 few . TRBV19 TGTGCCAGTAGTACCCCCCAGGGTGATGGCTACACCTTC CASSTPQGDGYTF
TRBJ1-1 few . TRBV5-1 TGCGCCAGCAGCTTGGGGGTCGCGAACACTGAAGCTTTCTTT CASSLGVANTEAFF
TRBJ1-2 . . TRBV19 TGTGCCAGTAAGCCAGGGGACCACTATGGCTACACCTTC CASKPGDHYGYTF
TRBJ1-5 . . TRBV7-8 TGTGCCAGCAGCTTAGCGTTCGGAGATCAGCCCCAGCATTTT CASSLAFGDQPQHF
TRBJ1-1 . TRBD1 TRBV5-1 TGCGCCAGCCAAACAGGGGGGCGTAGGAACACTGAAGCTTTCTTT CASQTGGRRNTEAFF
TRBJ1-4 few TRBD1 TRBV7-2 TGTGCCAGCAGCCCCAGGGGGGTAGCTAATGAAAAACTGTTTTTT CASSPRGVANEKLFF
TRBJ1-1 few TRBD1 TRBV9 TGTGCCAGCAGCGTAGGGACAGGGAGTAACACTGAAGCTTTCTTT CASSVGTGSNTEAFF
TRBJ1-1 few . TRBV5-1 TGCGCCAGCAGCTTGGCGCGACAGGCGATGAACACTGAAGCTTTCTTT CASSLARQAMNTEAFF
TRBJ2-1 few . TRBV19 TGTGCCAGTAGTAAGTGGGCCCCGACACAAACCGGCAATGAGCAGTTCTTC CASSKWAPTQTGNEQFF
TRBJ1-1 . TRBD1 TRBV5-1 TGCGCCAGCAGCTTGGGACAGGGAGGAACTGAAGCTTTCTTT CASSLGQGGTEAFF
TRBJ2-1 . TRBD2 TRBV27 TGTGCCAGCCGCAGGACTAGCGGGAGATATGAGCAGTTCTTC CASRRTSGRYEQFF
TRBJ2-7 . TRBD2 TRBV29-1 TGCAGCGTTAAACGGGAGGGGTACGAGCAGTACTTC CSVKREGYEQYF
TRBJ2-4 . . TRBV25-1 TGTGCCAGCAAGGGGGTGAACATTCAGTACTTC CASKGVNIQYF
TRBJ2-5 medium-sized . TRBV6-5 TGTGCCAGCAGTGAGATCCTCGGCCCTAAGTACTTC CASSEILGPKYF
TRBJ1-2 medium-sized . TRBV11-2 TGTGCCAGCAGCCCGACGATATCGGGCTACACCTTC CASSPTISGYTF
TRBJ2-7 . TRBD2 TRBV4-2 TGTGCCAGCAGCCAAGATGGTGCGGGAGGCGGCGAGCAGTACTTC CASSQDGAGGGEQYF
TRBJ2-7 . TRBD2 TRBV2 TGTGCCAGCAAACCTAGCGGGAATAGGGACGAGCAGTACTTC CASKPSGNRDEQYF
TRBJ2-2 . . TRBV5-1 TGCGCCAGCAGCTTGAGAAGCGGAGAGGGCGAGCTGTTTTTT CASSLRSGEGELFF
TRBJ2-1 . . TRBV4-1 TGCGCCAGCAGCCCCTTTTGGGGGAGTCCCTACAATGAGCAGTTCTTC CASSPFWGSPYNEQFF
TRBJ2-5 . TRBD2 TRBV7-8 TGTGCCAGCAGCTTAGTTACGGGAGGGGAGACCCAGTACTTC CASSLVTGGETQYF
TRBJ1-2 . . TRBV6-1 TGTGCCAGCAGTGCCCCGGTTTATGGCTACACCTTC CASSAPVYGYTF
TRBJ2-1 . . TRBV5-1 TGCGCCAGCAGCTTACAGCTAACCTCCTACAATGAGCAGTTCTTC CASSLQLTSYNEQFF
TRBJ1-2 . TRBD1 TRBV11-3 TGTGCCAGCAGCTTACAACCAGGGGGCTCTGGCTACACCTTC CASSLQPGGSGYTF
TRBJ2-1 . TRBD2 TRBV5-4 TGTGCCAGCAGCTTGGTTGGCGGGAGCGGCGGCAATGAGCAGTTCTTC CASSLVGGSGGNEQFF
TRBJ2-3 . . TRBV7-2 TGTGCCAGCAGCCCCACGACTAGCACAGATACGCAGTATTTT CASSPTTSTDTQYF